These 24 T cell receptor beta chains share one sample of origin, sequenced in a study of shared clonotypes between healthy human individuals. Clones were read by immunoSEQ multiplex PCR, and TCRdb kept only the in-frame ones, dropping some. The top ten clones hold over 1% of a sample with 1.4 million to 1.5 million clones, approximately 96% of them seen once. Sequencing input: naive CD4+ T cells sorted from blood. Subset: CD45RA+ positively selected. These receptors all come from a man younger than 45 in good health.

The chain joins TRBV27 to TRBJ1-5; 7 bases are shared with TRBD1. The CDR3 runs to 14 residues. Trimming took 6 bases from V and 11 from J; bases not matched to a gene: 13. Germline CDR1 is MNHEY and CDR2 is SMNVEV (reference sequence). Here the CDR3 DNA reads TGTGCCAGCAGCCCTGACAGGGCCCGATGGTCCCAGCATTTT. Translation: CASSPDRARWSQHF.

The V call is TRBV6-5, the J call TRBJ2-4; 10 bases fit TRBD1. After removal of 6 bases from V and 8 bases from J, the junction contained 10 bases not matched to a gene. CDR1 and CDR2 (germline): MNHEY, SVGAGI. The CDR3 length is 15 residues. The CDR3 is CASSSLPGTGDIQYF. The CDR3 DNA reads as TGTGCCAGCAGCTCACTTCCCGGGACAGGGGACATTCAGTACTTC.

The genes are TRBV2 and TRBJ2-2; tentative D call: TRBD1 (6 bases). This CDR3 has 16 amino acids. V lost 6 bases and J 0 bases, leaving 14 bases between the germline ends. From germline, CDR1 is SNHLY and CDR2 FYNNEI. The CDR3 DNA is TGTGCCAGCAGAACCCGACAGGAGACGAACACCGGGGAGCTGTTTTTT. This sequence encodes CASRTRQETNTGELFF.

A single count supports this clone. CDR3 loop: CASSFSPRTGGYTF. The CDR3 bases are TGTGCCAGCAGCTTTTCGCCGAGGACCGGTGGCTACACCTTC. The genes are TRBV5-8 and TRBJ1-2; no firm D call. V was pared by 2 bases and J by 7 bases, with 15 bases between. This CDR3 contains 14 residues. CDR1 is SGHTS, CDR2 YDEGEE, per germline.

The CDR3 DNA reads as TGTGCCAGCAGTTACCAGGCGGGAGGGACCTACGAGCAGTACTTC. This sequence encodes CASSYQAGGTYEQYF. The chain is built from TRBV6-5 and TRBJ2-7; 9 bases line up with TRBD2. The CDR3 loop spans 15 amino acids. J gave up 2 bases and V 2 bases, and 4 bases lay outside the gene matches. Germline V gives CDR1 MNHEY, CDR2 SVGAGI.

The V and J genes are TRBV10-3 and TRBJ1-5; no clear D. Trimming left V 3 bases short and J 0 bases short, with 9 bases between. CDR1 is ENHRY, CDR2 SYGVKD, per germline. This CDR3 is 15 amino acids long. CDR3 sequence: CAISETVLSNQPQHF. The CDR3 DNA is TGTGCCATCAGTGAAACAGTCCTTAGCAATCAGCCCCAGCATTTT.

This chain links TRBV29-1 with TRBJ2-1, with TRBD2 matching 8 bases. The junction had 23 bases not matched to a gene; V was cut back by 7 bases and J by 12 bases. The CDR3 extends over 16 amino acids. Per the germline V gene, CDR1 is SQVTM and CDR2 is ANQGSEA. The CDR3 loop reads CSDLTPGLGVRRVQFF. CDR3 bases: TGCAGCGACTTAACGCCGGGACTAGGGGTCCGGAGGGTGCAGTTCTTC.

The chain joins TRBV5-1 to TRBJ2-2, with D perhaps being TRBD1 or TRBD2 (5 bases each). This CDR3 has 14 amino acids. Germline V gives CDR1 SGHRS, CDR2 YFSETQ. Trimming pared 9 bases from V and 5 bases from J, leaving 17 bases between. DNA for the CDR3: TGCGCCACCAGTAGCACGTGGGGGACCGGGGAGCTGTTTTTT. Its protein product is CATSSTWGTGELFF.

This chain connects TRBV15 to TRBJ2-2, with D unclear. V lost 5 bases and J 1 base, leaving 8 bases between the germline ends. The V gene's germline CDR1 is LNHNV and CDR2 YYDKDF (reference sequence). The CDR3 has 14 amino acids. The CDR3 is CATSVLKNTGELFF. CDR3 DNA sequence: TGTGCCACCAGCGTTCTGAAGAACACCGGGGAGCTGTTTTTT.

This chain uses TRBV11-2 with TRBJ2-6, with TRBD1 identical over 8 bases. The V gene end was trimmed by 1 base and the J gene end by 2 bases; junction bases not matched to a gene: 7. The CDR3 has 18 residues. The germline CDR1 and CDR2 sequences are SGHAT and FQNNGV. The CDR3: CASSLVRGRGPGANVLTF. Here the CDR3 DNA reads TGTGCCAGCAGCTTAGTCAGGGGGCGTGGGCCTGGGGCCAACGTCCTGACTTTC.

This chain uses TRBV27 with TRBJ2-3; D remains ambiguous. Per the germline V gene, CDR1 is MNHEY and CDR2 is SMNVEV (reference sequence). The CDR3 is 14 amino acids. With 5 bases removed from V and 1 base from J, the gap between germline ends came to 10 bases. The CDR3 here is CASSQRSRTDTQYF. For the CDR3, the DNA is TGTGCCAGCAGTCAGAGATCACGCACAGATACGCAGTATTTT.

This chain joins TRBV2 and TRBJ1-5; no firm D call. The V end lost 2 bases, the J end lost 3 bases, and 8 bases lay between the germline ends. This CDR3 is 14 amino acids long. Germline values: CDR1 SNHLY, CDR2 FYNNEI. CDR3 DNA sequence: TGTGCCAGCAGTGAACCAACGGCCAATCAGCCCCAGCATTTT. Its protein product is CASSEPTANQPQHF.

The gene calls are TRBV25-1 and TRBJ2-3, with D perhaps matching TRBD1 (5 bases). This CDR3 spans 15 amino acids. The V end lost 0 bases, the J end lost 4 bases, and 11 bases lay between the germline ends. Germline CDR1 MGHDK, CDR2 SYGVNS. The CDR3 nucleotides are TGTGCCAGCAGTGAATATCGCCAGGGCTCAGATACGCAGTATTTT. Its protein product is CASSEYRQGSDTQYF. The full variable domain, in which reference TRBV25-1 and TRBJ2-3 provide the parts outside the CDR3, is EADIYQTPRYLVIGTGKKITLECSQTMGHDKMYWYQQDPGMELHLIHYSYGVNSTEKGDLSSESTVSRIRTEHFPLTLESARPSHTSQYLCASSEYRQGSDTQYFGPGTRLTVL.

The chain joins TRBV10-3 to TRBJ1-1; D perhaps matches TRBD1 (6 bases). V was shortened by 8 bases and J by 10 bases, with 20 bases between the two germline ends. Germline assignment: CDR1 ENHRY and CDR2 SYGVKD. CDR3 size: 13 residues. In nucleotides, the CDR3 is TGTGCCATCTTGCGGGGTCGGGGACAACGAGCTTTCTTT. It yields the protein CAILRGRGQRAFF.

V is TRBV5-8 and J is TRBJ2-1; 7 bases are a match to TRBD2. CDR3 length equals 14 residues. The V and J ends lost 1 base and 15 bases, in that order; junction bases with no gene match: 13. The germline CDR1 and CDR2 sequences are SGHTS and YDEGEE. CDR3: CASSLRLADSPGFF. In nucleotides, the CDR3 is TGTGCCAGCAGCTTGAGGCTAGCGGACTCCCCAGGGTTCTTC.

The chain uses TRBV5-1 and TRBJ2-7; 10 positions agree with TRBD2. This CDR3 has 14 amino acids. V was pared by 4 bases and J by 5 bases, with 6 bases of the junction left unmatched. Germline V gives CDR1 SGHRS, CDR2 YFSETQ. The CDR3 DNA sequence: TGCGCCAGCAGCCCTAGCGGGAGTTGGAACGAGCAGTACTTC. Translating it yields CASSPSGSWNEQYF.

The gene calls are TRBV25-1 and TRBJ2-1; D possibly corresponds to TRBD1 (6 bases). CDR3 size: 16 residues. Germline V gene sequence: CDR1 MGHDK, CDR2 SYGVNS. V was clipped by 7 bases and J by 4 bases, with 20 bases between them. This chain's CDR3 is CASTGPIPDRYNEQFF. The CDR3 DNA reads TGTGCCAGCACCGGACCGATACCTGACAGGTACAATGAGCAGTTCTTC.

This chain uses TRBV28 with TRBJ2-1; 8 bases are shared with TRBD2. Germline V lookup: CDR1 MDHEN, CDR2 SYDVKM. The CDR3 spans 17 residues. After removal of 4 bases from V and 6 bases from J, the junction contained 14 bases not matched to a gene. The CDR3 DNA reads as TGTGCCAGCAGTTCTGTGAAGGGGAGCGGGAGCCTCAATGAGCAGTTCTTC. Protein sequence: CASSSVKGSGSLNEQFF.

This sequence joins TRBV5-4 and TRBJ2-3; TRBD2 matches 10 bases. With 4 bases clipped from V and 4 bases from J, the junction kept 9 bases outside the gene matches. The CDR3 is 16 residues long. Germline values: CDR1 SGHNT, CDR2 YYREEE (reference sequence). The CDR3 bases are TGTGCCAGCAGCCCAACTGGGAGCGGGAGGGCAGATACGCAGTATTTT. Translating it yields CASSPTGSGRADTQYF.

In regard to this clone: Distinct nucleotide sequences in the sample also encode this CDR3. The V call is TRBV5-1, the J call TRBJ1-1, with 7 positions matching TRBD1. The CDR3 length is 14 residues. V was pared by 0 bases and J by 3 bases, with 2 bases of the junction left unmatched. Germline values: CDR1 SGHRS, CDR2 YFSETQ. The CDR3 bases are TGCGCCAGCAGCTTGGTAACAGGGGACACTGAAGCTTTCTTT. It is translated as CASSLVTGDTEAFF.

The V and J genes are TRBV28 and TRBJ1-4; possible D gene TRBD1, 6 bases. CDR3 length: 14 residues. Trimming shortened V by 5 bases and J by 7 bases, and 14 bases separated the two germline ends. Germline CDR1 reads MDHEN; CDR2 reads SYDVKM. CDR3 protein: CASSDRTSSEKLFF. CDR3 nucleotide sequence: TGTGCCAGCAGTGACAGGACCTCGAGTGAAAAACTGTTTTTT.

The chain couples TRBV28 to TRBJ2-4, with D uncertain. The CDR3 is 16 amino acids. Germline V gene sequence: CDR1 MDHEN, CDR2 SYDVKM. The ends were cut back, 1 base at V and 0 bases at J, with 10 bases in the middle. The CDR3 sequence is CASSLFGELAKNIQYF. The CDR3 DNA follows: TGTGCCAGCAGTTTATTCGGCGAACTAGCCAAAAACATTCAGTACTTC.

On this clone: Other DNA sequences of this sample code for an identical CDR3. This chain joins TRBV9 and TRBJ1-5; D ambiguous. This CDR3 is built from 13 residues. V gave up 2 bases and J gave up 1 base, with 4 bases separating them. The germline V gene has CDR1 SGDLS and CDR2 YYNGEE. The CDR3 nucleotides are TGTGCCAGCAGCGTCGGGAGCAATCAGCCCCAGCATTTT. Protein: CASSVGSNQPQHF.

The gene calls are TRBV5-5 and TRBJ2-1; 7 nucleotides line up with TRBD2. J lost 4 bases, V lost 0 bases, and 10 bases had no gene match. The germline V gene has CDR1 SGHKS and CDR2 YYEKEE (reference sequence). The CDR3 covers 17 residues. The CDR3 spells CASSLAPGGGFYNEQFF. The CDR3, as DNA: TGTGCCAGCAGCTTGGCCCCGGGAGGCGGGTTTTACAATGAGCAGTTCTTC.